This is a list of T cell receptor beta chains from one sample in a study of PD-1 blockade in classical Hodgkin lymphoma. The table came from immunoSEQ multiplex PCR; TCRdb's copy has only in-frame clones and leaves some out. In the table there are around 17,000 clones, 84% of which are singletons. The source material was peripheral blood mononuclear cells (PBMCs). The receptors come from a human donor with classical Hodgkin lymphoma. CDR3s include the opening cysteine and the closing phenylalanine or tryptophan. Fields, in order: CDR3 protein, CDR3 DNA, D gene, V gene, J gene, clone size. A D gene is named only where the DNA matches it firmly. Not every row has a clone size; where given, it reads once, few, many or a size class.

CDR3aa: CATFGAAVEAFF
CDR3nt: TGTGCCACCTTCGGGGCGGCGGTAGAAGCTTTCTTT
d_gene: -
v_gene: TRBV7-2
j_gene: TRBJ1-1
abundance: few

CDR3aa: CAISDVGNTEAFF
CDR3nt: TGTGCCATCAGTGATGTGGGGAACACTGAAGCTTTCTTT
d_gene: -
v_gene: TRBV10-3
j_gene: TRBJ1-1
abundance: -

CDR3aa: CASSVDQYNEQFF
CDR3nt: TGTGCCAGCAGCGTAGACCAGTACAATGAGCAGTTCTTC
d_gene: -
v_gene: TRBV9
j_gene: TRBJ2-1
abundance: -

CDR3aa: CASSPGLVGVETQYF
CDR3nt: TGTGCCAGCAGCCCGGGACTAGTGGGGGTGGAGACCCAGTACTTC
d_gene: TRBD2
v_gene: TRBV28
j_gene: TRBJ2-5
abundance: few

CDR3aa: CASTAGLANVLTF
CDR3nt: TGTGCCAGCACCGCGGGCCTGGCCAACGTCCTGACTTTC
d_gene: -
v_gene: TRBV6-6
j_gene: TRBJ2-6
abundance: -

CDR3aa: CASSRDWDWAMGGELFF
CDR3nt: TGTGCCAGCAGCCGTGACTGGGACTGGGCCATGGGCGGGGAGCTGTTTTTT
d_gene: -
v_gene: TRBV28
j_gene: TRBJ2-2
abundance: -

CDR3aa: CASSYSGGELFF
CDR3nt: TGTGCCAGCAGTTACTCCGGCGGGGAGCTGTTTTTT
d_gene: -
v_gene: TRBV6-5
j_gene: TRBJ2-2
abundance: -

CDR3aa: CASSRGPLLFPNTEAFF
CDR3nt: TGCGCCAGCAGTCGGGGCCCCCTGTTGTTCCCAAACACTGAAGCTTTCTTT
d_gene: -
v_gene: TRBV23-1
j_gene: TRBJ1-1
abundance: -

CDR3aa: CASSQVRDSAPLHF
CDR3nt: TGTGCCAGCAGCCAAGTTCGGGATTCGGCACCCCTCCACTTT
d_gene: -
v_gene: TRBV14
j_gene: TRBJ1-6
abundance: -

CDR3aa: CASSTSLWGAGNTIYF
CDR3nt: TGTGCCAGTAGTACCTCCCTCTGGGGGGCCGGAAACACCATATATTTT
d_gene: -
v_gene: TRBV19
j_gene: TRBJ1-3
abundance: -

CDR3aa: CASSDSGGTATEAFF
CDR3nt: TGTGCCAGCAGTGACTCGGGAGGGACGGCCACTGAAGCTTTCTTT
d_gene: -
v_gene: TRBV6-4
j_gene: TRBJ1-1
abundance: few

CDR3aa: CASSLGQPQETQYF
CDR3nt: TGTGCCAGCAGTTTAGGACAGCCCCAAGAGACCCAGTACTTC
d_gene: -
v_gene: TRBV28
j_gene: TRBJ2-5
abundance: -

CDR3aa: CATTSGSSYEQYF
CDR3nt: TGTGCCACAACTAGCGGGAGCTCCTACGAGCAGTACTTC
d_gene: TRBD2
v_gene: TRBV10-3
j_gene: TRBJ2-7
abundance: -

CDR3aa: CASSLFASGSYEQYF
CDR3nt: TGTGCCAGCAGCTTATTTGCTAGCGGGAGCTACGAGCAGTACTTC
d_gene: TRBD2
v_gene: TRBV7-3
j_gene: TRBJ2-7
abundance: -

CDR3aa: CATSGQNIQYF
CDR3nt: TGTGCCACCAGCGGGCAAAACATTCAGTACTTC
d_gene: -
v_gene: TRBV6-1
j_gene: TRBJ2-4
abundance: -

CDR3aa: CASSLEVLSNQPQHF
CDR3nt: TGTGCCAGCAGCTTAGAGGTTCTGAGCAATCAGCCCCAGCATTTT
d_gene: -
v_gene: TRBV5-8
j_gene: TRBJ1-5
abundance: few

CDR3aa: CASSSSGQFEAFF
CDR3nt: TGTGCCAGTAGTAGTTCGGGACAGTTTGAAGCTTTCTTT
d_gene: TRBD1
v_gene: TRBV19
j_gene: TRBJ1-1
abundance: -

CDR3aa: CASGGQQYF
CDR3nt: TGTGCCAGCGGGGGACAGCAGTACTTC
d_gene: -
v_gene: TRBV6-1
j_gene: TRBJ2-7
abundance: -

CDR3aa: CASSKGAEISYEQYF
CDR3nt: TGCGCCAGCAGCAAGGGAGCGGAGATAAGCTACGAGCAGTACTTC
d_gene: -
v_gene: TRBV5-1
j_gene: TRBJ2-7
abundance: -

CDR3aa: CASSLWVTGRSGNTIYF
CDR3nt: TGTGCCAGCAGCTTATGGGTGACAGGGCGATCTGGAAACACCATATATTTT
d_gene: TRBD1
v_gene: TRBV7-9
j_gene: TRBJ1-3
abundance: -

CDR3aa: CASSGGQRVQETQYF
CDR3nt: TGTGCCAGCAGTGGGGGACAGAGAGTCCAAGAGACCCAGTACTTC
d_gene: TRBD1
v_gene: TRBV6-5
j_gene: TRBJ2-5
abundance: -

CDR3aa: CASSPIRGETQYF
CDR3nt: TGTGCCAGTAGCCCGATCCGAGGAGAGACCCAGTACTTC
d_gene: -
v_gene: TRBV19
j_gene: TRBJ2-5
abundance: -

CDR3aa: CASGPRANVLTF
CDR3nt: TGTGCCAGCGGCCCCCGGGCCAACGTCCTGACTTTC
d_gene: -
v_gene: TRBV28
j_gene: TRBJ2-6
abundance: -

CDR3aa: CASTGGGVANQPQHF
CDR3nt: TGTGCCAGCACAGGGGGGGGAGTCGCCAATCAGCCCCAGCATTTT
d_gene: TRBD1
v_gene: TRBV19
j_gene: TRBJ1-5
abundance: -

CDR3aa: CASTDRLAGGGDTQYF
CDR3nt: TGCGCCAGCACGGATCGACTAGCGGGAGGAGGGGATACGCAGTATTTT
d_gene: TRBD2
v_gene: TRBV10-2
j_gene: TRBJ2-3
abundance: -

CDR3aa: CASSQVSGSFGNEQFF
CDR3nt: TGTGCCAGCAGCCAAGTCAGCGGGAGCTTCGGCAATGAGCAGTTCTTC
d_gene: TRBD2
v_gene: TRBV14
j_gene: TRBJ2-1
abundance: -

CDR3aa: CASSATWDRGLYEQYF
CDR3nt: TGTGCCAGCAGCGCCACTTGGGACAGGGGGCTTTACGAGCAGTACTTC
d_gene: TRBD1
v_gene: TRBV13
j_gene: TRBJ2-7
abundance: -

CDR3aa: CSVGGTSGVHTGELFF
CDR3nt: TGCAGCGTTGGAGGTACTAGCGGAGTTCACACCGGGGAGCTGTTTTTT
d_gene: TRBD2
v_gene: TRBV29-1
j_gene: TRBJ2-2
abundance: once

CDR3aa: CASSGAGIAYEQYF
CDR3nt: TGCGCCAGCAGTGGTGCAGGGATCGCCTACGAGCAGTACTTC
d_gene: -
v_gene: TRBV10-2
j_gene: TRBJ2-7
abundance: -

CDR3aa: CASRPPGQTYEQYF
CDR3nt: TGTGCCAGCAGGCCTCCGGGGCAAACCTACGAGCAGTACTTC
d_gene: -
v_gene: TRBV28
j_gene: TRBJ2-7
abundance: -

CDR3aa: CASSGTGGNQPQHF
CDR3nt: TGTGCCAGTAGCGGGACAGGGGGCAATCAGCCCCAGCATTTT
d_gene: TRBD1
v_gene: TRBV19
j_gene: TRBJ1-5
abundance: -

CDR3aa: CASSLDFSEQYF
CDR3nt: TGTGCCAGCAGTTTAGACTTCTCCGAGCAGTACTTC
d_gene: -
v_gene: TRBV27
j_gene: TRBJ2-7
abundance: -

CDR3aa: CASSIAAELSYEQYF
CDR3nt: TGTGCCAGTAGTATAGCGGCAGAGCTTTCCTACGAGCAGTACTTC
d_gene: -
v_gene: TRBV19
j_gene: TRBJ2-7
abundance: -

CDR3aa: CATSTRQGGYNEQFF
CDR3nt: TGTGCCACCAGCACCAGACAGGGGGGCTACAATGAGCAGTTCTTC
d_gene: TRBD1
v_gene: TRBV15
j_gene: TRBJ2-1
abundance: few

CDR3aa: CASRLQGYEQYF
CDR3nt: TGTGCCAGCAGACTTCAGGGCTACGAGCAGTACTTC
d_gene: -
v_gene: TRBV28
j_gene: TRBJ2-7
abundance: -

CDR3aa: CASSWVSKGDEQYF
CDR3nt: TGTGCCAGCAGCTGGGTGTCAAAAGGCGACGAGCAGTACTTC
d_gene: -
v_gene: TRBV5-6
j_gene: TRBJ2-7
abundance: -

CDR3aa: CASNDPLGADTQYF
CDR3nt: TGTGCCAGCAACGACCCCCTTGGTGCGGATACGCAGTATTTT
d_gene: -
v_gene: TRBV28
j_gene: TRBJ2-3
abundance: -

CDR3aa: CASSSRSGSSGNTIYF
CDR3nt: TGTGCCAGCAGTTCTCGATCGGGGAGCTCTGGAAACACCATATATTTT
d_gene: -
v_gene: TRBV6-6
j_gene: TRBJ1-3
abundance: -

CDR3aa: CASTLGLAGNEQFF
CDR3nt: TGTGCCAGCACCCTAGGACTAGCGGGAAATGAGCAGTTCTTC
d_gene: TRBD2
v_gene: TRBV11-2
j_gene: TRBJ2-1
abundance: -

CDR3aa: CASSSGVGAKNIQYF
CDR3nt: TGTGCCAGCAGTTCAGGGGTCGGGGCCAAAAACATTCAGTACTTC
d_gene: -
v_gene: TRBV6-5
j_gene: TRBJ2-4
abundance: -

CDR3aa: CASSLSGSSYEQYF
CDR3nt: TGTGCCAGCAGCTTAAGCGGGAGCTCCTACGAGCAGTACTTC
d_gene: TRBD2
v_gene: TRBV11-2
j_gene: TRBJ2-7
abundance: -

CDR3aa: CASSPPERIGNTIYF
CDR3nt: TGTGCCAGCAGCCCCCCTGAACGCATTGGAAACACCATATATTTT
d_gene: -
v_gene: TRBV7-9
j_gene: TRBJ1-3
abundance: -

CDR3aa: CASSIGRDTDTQYF
CDR3nt: TGTGCCAGCAGCATCGGGAGGGACACAGATACGCAGTATTTT
d_gene: TRBD2
v_gene: TRBV7-3
j_gene: TRBJ2-3
abundance: -